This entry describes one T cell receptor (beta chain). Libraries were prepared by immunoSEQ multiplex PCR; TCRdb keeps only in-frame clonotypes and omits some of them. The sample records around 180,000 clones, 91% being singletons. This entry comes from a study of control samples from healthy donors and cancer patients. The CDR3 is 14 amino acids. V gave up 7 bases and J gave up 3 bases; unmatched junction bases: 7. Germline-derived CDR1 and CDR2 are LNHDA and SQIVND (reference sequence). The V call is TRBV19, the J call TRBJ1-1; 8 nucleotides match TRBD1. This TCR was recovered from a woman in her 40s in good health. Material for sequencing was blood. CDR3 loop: CASMPGGTDTEAFF. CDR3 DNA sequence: TGTGCCAGTATGCCAGGGGGCACGGACACTGAAGCTTTCTTT.